The clone carrying this TCR beta chain was counted only a few times. The antigen remains unidentified. Using a J-beta primer mix together with a sample-barcoded 5' primer, a second PCR was run for about 7 to 12 cycles. MiXCR, applied by TCRdb to the 5' RACE reads, yields one record per CDR3 protein. This table holds some 1.5 million distinct CDR3 sequences, about 28% found once. Every sample had a minimum of 6.5 million PBMCs isolated. This sample is drawn from a study of blood T cells in healthy people across ages. The study's findings and limits: Changes seen in expanded clonotypes were possibly confounded by donor CMV status left unknown. TCR beta diversity, measured per million T cells, fell in a roughly linear way with age.

Germline V gene lookup returns CDR1 SGHTA and CDR2 FQGTGA. The germline V and J ends were trimmed by 5 bases and 7 bases, with 18 bases remaining between them. The CDR3 runs 15 residues. Sequenced: blood. This sequence was found in a young woman in good health. This sequence joins TRBV7-3 and TRBJ2-1; TRBD2 is a possible D gene (7 bases). The CDR3 nucleotides are TGTGCCAGCAGCACTGGGGGGGGGCCGGGAAATGAGCAGTTCTTC. This encodes CASSTGGGPGNEQFF.